Here is one T cell receptor (beta chain) with its context. Its antigen is undetermined. Researchers ran the PCR with 60 Vbeta and 13 Jbeta primers. The assay was immunoSEQ multiplex PCR, and TCRdb's table has in-frame clones only and misses some. The table has around 150,000 clones, roughly 70% seen once. This entry belongs to a study of cytomegalovirus exposure and HLA in healthy donors. Across the study: Most donors, 81% of a few hundred genotyped, fell in the Caucasian-associated ancestry cluster.

General study findings and limits: Analyses of presence and absence presupposed an approximately uniform sequencing depth across donors.

The germline gives CDR1 SEHNR, CDR2 FQNEAQ (reference sequence). The CDR3 spans 15 residues. The V gene lost 5 bases and the J gene lost 0 bases, with 14 bases spanning the gap. These donors, healthy bone marrow donors, were studied. The sequence was collected from a man aged 30 to 39 in good health and CMV-seropositive. This chain connects TRBV7-9 to TRBJ2-7; a weak D match, TRBD1 (6 bases). Sequencing was done on a sample of PBMCs. CDR3 protein: CASSQPGRGSYEQYF. The CDR3 coding sequence is TGTGCCAGCAGCCAACCGGGCAGGGGCTCCTACGAGCAGTACTTC. The full variable domain, its missing parts supplied by reference TRBV7-9 and TRBJ2-7, is DTGVSQNPRHKITKRGQNVTFRCDPISEHNRLYWYRQTLGQGPEFLTYFQNEAQLEKSRLLSDRFSAERPKGSFSTLEIQRTEQGDSAMYLCASSQPGRGSYEQYFGPGTRLTVT.